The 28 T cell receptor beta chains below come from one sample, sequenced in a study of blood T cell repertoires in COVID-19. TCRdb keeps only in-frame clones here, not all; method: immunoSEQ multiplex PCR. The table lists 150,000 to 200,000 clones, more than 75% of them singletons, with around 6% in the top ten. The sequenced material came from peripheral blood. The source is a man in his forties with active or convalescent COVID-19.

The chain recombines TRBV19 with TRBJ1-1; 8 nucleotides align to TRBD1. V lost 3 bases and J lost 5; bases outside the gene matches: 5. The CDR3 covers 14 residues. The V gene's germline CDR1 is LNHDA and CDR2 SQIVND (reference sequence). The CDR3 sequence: CASSIEQGVTEAFF. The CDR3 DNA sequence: TGTGCCAGTAGTATCGAACAGGGGGTGACTGAAGCTTTCTTT.

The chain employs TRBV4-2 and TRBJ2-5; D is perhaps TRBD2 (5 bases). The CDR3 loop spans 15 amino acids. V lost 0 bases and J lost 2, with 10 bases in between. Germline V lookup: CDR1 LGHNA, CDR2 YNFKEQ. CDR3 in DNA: TGTGCCAGCAGCCAAGATGCGGGTCTGCAAGAGACCCAGTACTTC. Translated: CASSQDAGLQETQYF.

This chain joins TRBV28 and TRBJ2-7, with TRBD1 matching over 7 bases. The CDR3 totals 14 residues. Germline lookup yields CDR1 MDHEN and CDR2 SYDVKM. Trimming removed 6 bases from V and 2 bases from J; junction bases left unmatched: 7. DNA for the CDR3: TGTGCCAGCAGAGCCGGGACAGTTGCCTACGAGCAGTACTTC. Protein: CASRAGTVAYEQYF. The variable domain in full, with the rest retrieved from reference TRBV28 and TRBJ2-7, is DVKVTQSSRYLVKRTGEKVFLECVQDMDHENMFWYRQDPGLGLRLIYFSYDVKMKEKGDIPEGYSVSREKKERFSLILESASTNQTSMYLCASRAGTVAYEQYFGPGTRLTVT.

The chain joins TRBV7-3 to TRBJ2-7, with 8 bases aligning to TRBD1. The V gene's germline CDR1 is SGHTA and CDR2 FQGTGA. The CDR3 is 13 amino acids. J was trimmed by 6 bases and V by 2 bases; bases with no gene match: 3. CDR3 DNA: TGTGCCAGCAGCTTAGGACAGGGTGGCGAGCAGTACTTC. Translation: CASSLGQGGEQYF.

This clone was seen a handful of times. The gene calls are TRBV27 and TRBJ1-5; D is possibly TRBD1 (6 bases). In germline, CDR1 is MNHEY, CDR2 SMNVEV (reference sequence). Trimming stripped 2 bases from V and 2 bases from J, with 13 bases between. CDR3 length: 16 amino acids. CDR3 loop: CASSLTRGVGNQPQHF. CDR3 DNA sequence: TGTGCCAGCAGTTTAACCAGGGGCGTTGGCAATCAGCCCCAGCATTTT.

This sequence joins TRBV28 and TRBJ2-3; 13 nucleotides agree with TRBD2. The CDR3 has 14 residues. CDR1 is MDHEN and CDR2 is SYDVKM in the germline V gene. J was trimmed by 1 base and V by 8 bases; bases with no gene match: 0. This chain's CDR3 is CASGLAGGTDTQYF. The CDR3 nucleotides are TGTGCCAGCGGACTAGCGGGAGGCACAGATACGCAGTATTTT.

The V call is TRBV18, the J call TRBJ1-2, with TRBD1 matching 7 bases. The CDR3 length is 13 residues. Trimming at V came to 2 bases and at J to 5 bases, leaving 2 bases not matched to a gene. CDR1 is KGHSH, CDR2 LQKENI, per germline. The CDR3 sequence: CASSPGTVYGYTF. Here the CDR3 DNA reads TGTGCCAGCTCACCAGGGACAGTGTATGGCTACACCTTC.

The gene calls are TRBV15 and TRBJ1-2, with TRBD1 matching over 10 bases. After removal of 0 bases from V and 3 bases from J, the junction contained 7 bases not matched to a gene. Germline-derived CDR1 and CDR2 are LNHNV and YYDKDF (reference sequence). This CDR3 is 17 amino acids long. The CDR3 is CATSRDPRQGADYGYTF. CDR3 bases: TGTGCCACCAGCAGAGACCCGCGACAGGGGGCTGACTATGGCTACACCTTC.

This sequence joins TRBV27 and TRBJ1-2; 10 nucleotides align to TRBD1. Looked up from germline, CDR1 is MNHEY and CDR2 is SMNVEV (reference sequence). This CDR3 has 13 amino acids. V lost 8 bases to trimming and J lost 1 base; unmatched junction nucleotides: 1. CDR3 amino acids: CASGQGVNYGYTF. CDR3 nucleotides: TGTGCCAGCGGACAGGGGGTTAACTATGGCTACACCTTC.

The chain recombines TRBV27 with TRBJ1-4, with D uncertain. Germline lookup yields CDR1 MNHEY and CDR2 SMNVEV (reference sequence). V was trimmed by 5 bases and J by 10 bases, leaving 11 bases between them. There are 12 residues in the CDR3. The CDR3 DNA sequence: TGTGCCAGCAGTCGAATCGGTGGAAAACTGTTTTTT. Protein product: CASSRIGGKLFF.

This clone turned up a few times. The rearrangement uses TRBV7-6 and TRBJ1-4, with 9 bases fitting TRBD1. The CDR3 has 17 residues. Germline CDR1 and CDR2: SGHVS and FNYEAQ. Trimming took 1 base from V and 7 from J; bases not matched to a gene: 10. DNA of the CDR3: TGTGCCAGCAGCTTAGGCGAAACGACAGGGGGACGTGAAAAACTGTTTTTT. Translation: CASSLGETTGGREKLFF. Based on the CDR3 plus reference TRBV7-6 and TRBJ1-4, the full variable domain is GAGVSQSPRYKVTKRGQDVALRCDPISGHVSLYWYRQALGQGPEFLTYFNYEAQQDKSGLPNDRFSAERPEGSISTLTIQRTEQRDSAMYRCASSLGETTGGREKLFFGSGTQLSVL.

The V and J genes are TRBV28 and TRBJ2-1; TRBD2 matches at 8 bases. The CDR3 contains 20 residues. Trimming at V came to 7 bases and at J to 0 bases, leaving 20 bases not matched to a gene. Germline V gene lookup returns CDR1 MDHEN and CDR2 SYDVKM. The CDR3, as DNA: TGTGCCAGCATTAACTTAGTCGGGCGGGAGGCCACTCTCTCCTACAATGAGCAGTTCTTC. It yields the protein CASINLVGREATLSYNEQFF.

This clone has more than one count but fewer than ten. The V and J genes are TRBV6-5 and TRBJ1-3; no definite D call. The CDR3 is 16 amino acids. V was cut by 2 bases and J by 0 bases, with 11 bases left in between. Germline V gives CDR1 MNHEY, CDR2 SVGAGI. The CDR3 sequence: CASSYDATLSGNTIYF. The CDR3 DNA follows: TGTGCCAGCAGTTACGACGCGACACTCTCTGGAAACACCATATATTTT.

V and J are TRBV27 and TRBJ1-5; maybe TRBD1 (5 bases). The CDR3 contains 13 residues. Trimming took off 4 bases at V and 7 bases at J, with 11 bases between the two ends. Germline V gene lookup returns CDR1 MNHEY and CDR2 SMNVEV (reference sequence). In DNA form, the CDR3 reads TGTGCCAGCAGTTGGGAGGGGCGGCAGCCCCAGCATTTT. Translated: CASSWEGRQPQHF.

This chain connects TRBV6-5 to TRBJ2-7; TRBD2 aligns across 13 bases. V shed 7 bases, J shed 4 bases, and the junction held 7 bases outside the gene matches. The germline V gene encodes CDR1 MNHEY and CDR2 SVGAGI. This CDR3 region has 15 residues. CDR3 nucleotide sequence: TGTGCCAGCAATTCACTAGCGGGGGGGCAGTACGAGCAGTACTTC. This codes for CASNSLAGGQYEQYF.

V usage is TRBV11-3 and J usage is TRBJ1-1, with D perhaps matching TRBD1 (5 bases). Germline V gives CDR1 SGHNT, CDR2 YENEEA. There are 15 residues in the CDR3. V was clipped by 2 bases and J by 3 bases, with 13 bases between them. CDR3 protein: CASSLQGIRDTEAFF. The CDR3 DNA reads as TGTGCCAGCAGCTTACAGGGAATTCGAGACACTGAAGCTTTCTTT.

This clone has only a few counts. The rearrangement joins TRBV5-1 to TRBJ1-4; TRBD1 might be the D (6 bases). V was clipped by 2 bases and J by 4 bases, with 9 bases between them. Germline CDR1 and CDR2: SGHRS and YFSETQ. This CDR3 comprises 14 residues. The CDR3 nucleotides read TGCGCCAGCAGCTTACAGGGTAATAATGAAAAACTGTTTTTT. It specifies CASSLQGNNEKLFF.

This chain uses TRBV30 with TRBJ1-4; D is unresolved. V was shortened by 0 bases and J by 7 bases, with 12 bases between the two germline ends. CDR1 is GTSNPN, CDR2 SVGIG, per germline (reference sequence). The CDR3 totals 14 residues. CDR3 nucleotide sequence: TGTGCCTGGAGTGTACCTCAGTTTGGTGAAAAACTGTTTTTT. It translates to CAWSVPQFGEKLFF.

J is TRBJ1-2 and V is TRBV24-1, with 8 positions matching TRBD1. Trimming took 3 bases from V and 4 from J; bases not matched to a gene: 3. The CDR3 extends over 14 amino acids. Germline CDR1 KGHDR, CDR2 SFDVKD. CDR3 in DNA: TGTGCCACCAGTGATGGACAGGGAATCTATGGCTACACCTTC. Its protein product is CATSDGQGIYGYTF.

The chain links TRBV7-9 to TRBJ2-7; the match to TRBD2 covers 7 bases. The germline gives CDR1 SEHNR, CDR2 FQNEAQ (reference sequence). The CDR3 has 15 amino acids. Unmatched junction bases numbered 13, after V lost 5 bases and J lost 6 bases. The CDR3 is CASSEEGRTSPEQYF. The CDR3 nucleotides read TGTGCCAGCAGCGAGGAAGGACGGACTAGTCCCGAGCAGTACTTC. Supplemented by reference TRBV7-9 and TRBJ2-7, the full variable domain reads DTGVSQNPRHKITKRGQNVTFRCDPISEHNRLYWYRQTLGQGPEFLTYFQNEAQLEKSRLLSDRFSAERPKGSFSTLEIQRTEQGDSAMYLCASSEEGRTSPEQYFGPGTRLTVT.

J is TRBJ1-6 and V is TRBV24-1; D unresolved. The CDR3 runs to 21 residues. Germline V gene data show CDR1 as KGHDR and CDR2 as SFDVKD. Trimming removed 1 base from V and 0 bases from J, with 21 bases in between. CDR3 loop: CATSDFRAWAGLTSYNSPLHF. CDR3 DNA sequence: TGTGCCACCAGTGATTTCCGCGCGTGGGCAGGCCTGACCTCCTATAATTCACCCCTCCACTTT.

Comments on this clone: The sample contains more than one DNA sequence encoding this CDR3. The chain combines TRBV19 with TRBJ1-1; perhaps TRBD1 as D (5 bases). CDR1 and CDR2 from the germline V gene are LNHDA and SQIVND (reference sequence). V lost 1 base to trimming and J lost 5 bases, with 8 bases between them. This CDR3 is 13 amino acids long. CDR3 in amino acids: CASSIAGGTEAFF. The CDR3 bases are TGTGCCAGTAGTATAGCGGGGGGGACTGAAGCTTTCTTT. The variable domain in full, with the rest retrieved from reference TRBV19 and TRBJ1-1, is DGGITQSPKYLFRKEGQNVTLSCEQNLNHDAMYWYRQDPGQGLRLIYYSQIVNDFQKGDIAEGYSVSREKKESFPLTVTSAQKNPTAFYLCASSIAGGTEAFFGQGTRLTVV.

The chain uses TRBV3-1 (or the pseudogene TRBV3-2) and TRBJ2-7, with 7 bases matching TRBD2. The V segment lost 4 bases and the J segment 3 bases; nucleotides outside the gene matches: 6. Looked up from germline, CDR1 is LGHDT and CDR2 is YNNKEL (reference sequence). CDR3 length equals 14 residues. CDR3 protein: CASSPGLGFYEQYF. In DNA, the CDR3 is TGTGCCAGCAGCCCCGGACTAGGATTCTACGAGCAGTACTTC.

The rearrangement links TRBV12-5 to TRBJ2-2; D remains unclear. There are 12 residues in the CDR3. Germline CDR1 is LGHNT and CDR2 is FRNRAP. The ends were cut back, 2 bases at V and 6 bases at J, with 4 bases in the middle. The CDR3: CASGLSSGELFF. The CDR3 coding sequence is TGTGCTAGTGGTTTGAGCTCCGGGGAGCTGTTTTTT.

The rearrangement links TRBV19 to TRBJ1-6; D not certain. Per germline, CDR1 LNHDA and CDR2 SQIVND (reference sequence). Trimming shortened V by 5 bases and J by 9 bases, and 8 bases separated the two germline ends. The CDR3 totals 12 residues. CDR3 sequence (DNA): TGTGCCAGTAGTCCTTCAGTTTCACCCCTCCACTTT. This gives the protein CASSPSVSPLHF.

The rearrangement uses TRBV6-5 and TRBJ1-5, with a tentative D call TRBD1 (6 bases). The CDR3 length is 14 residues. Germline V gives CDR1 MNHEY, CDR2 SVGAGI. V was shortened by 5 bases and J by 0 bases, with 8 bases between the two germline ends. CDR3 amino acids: CASSRGYSNQPQHF. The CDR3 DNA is TGTGCCAGCAGTAGGGGGTATAGCAATCAGCCCCAGCATTTT.

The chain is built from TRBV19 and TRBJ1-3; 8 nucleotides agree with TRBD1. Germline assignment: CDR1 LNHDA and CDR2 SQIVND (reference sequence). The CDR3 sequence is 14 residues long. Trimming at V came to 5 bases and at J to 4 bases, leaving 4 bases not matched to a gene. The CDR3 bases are TGTGCCAGTAGTCCATCAGGGGGCGGAAACACCATATATTTT. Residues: CASSPSGGGNTIYF.

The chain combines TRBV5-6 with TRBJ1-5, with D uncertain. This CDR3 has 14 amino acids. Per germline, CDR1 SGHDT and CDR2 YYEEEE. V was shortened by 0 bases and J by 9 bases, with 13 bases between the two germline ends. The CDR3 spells CASSLAGGRGPQHF. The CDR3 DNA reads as TGTGCCAGCAGCTTGGCTGGAGGCCGGGGGCCCCAGCATTTT.